Below are 12 T cell receptor beta chains sequenced from a single sample in a study of CD8+ T cells in alopecia areata. Following extraction, RNA underwent reverse transcription to cDNA, which served as the sequencing template. TCRdb's table, derived via immunoSEQ multiplex PCR, lists solely in-frame clones and lacks some. The profile covers about 180,000 clones, with 53% appearing a single time and less than 14% taken by the ten largest. This sample's treatment: oral pan-JAK inhibitor, 5-10 mg twice daily. Specimen: CD8+ T cells sorted from blood, collected at week 24, from a patient treated with tofacitinib. These receptors were collected from a human donor with alopecia areata.

The chain carries TRBV29-1 and TRBJ2-7; D might be TRBD1 (5 bases). V lost 3 bases to trimming and J lost 1 base, with 13 bases between them. The germline V gene encodes CDR1 SQVTM and CDR2 ANQGSEA. The CDR3 spans 14 residues. CDR3 residues: CSVEEGVGSYEQYF. DNA for the CDR3: TGCAGCGTTGAGGAAGGGGTAGGGTCCTACGAGCAGTACTTC.

This chain uses TRBV5-1 with TRBJ2-4; TRBD1 matches at 9 bases. This CDR3 is built from 15 residues. From germline, CDR1 is SGHRS and CDR2 YFSETQ. Germline trimming cut 0 bases from V and 8 bases from J; bases unmatched to any gene: 6. The CDR3 DNA follows: TGCGCCAGCAGCTTGGGCTGGGACAGGGAAGACATTCAGTACTTC. Amino acid sequence: CASSLGWDREDIQYF.

The chain joins TRBV7-5 to TRBJ1-2; the table calls TRBD1, which could not be checked here. TRBV7-5 is tagged as a pseudogene. The CDR3 is 14 residues long. The CDR3 nucleotides are TGTGCCAGCAGCCTAGAGACAAGAAGCCATGGCTACACCTTC. Its protein product is CASSLETRSHGYTF.

The chain has TRBV11-2 and TRBJ2-5; D not resolved. The germline V gene encodes CDR1 SGHAT and CDR2 FQNNGV. V lost 2 bases to trimming and J lost 11 bases, with 9 bases between them. The CDR3 is 11 amino acids. This CDR3 reads CASSLMSAQYF. DNA of the CDR3: TGTGCCAGCAGCTTAATGTCAGCGCAGTACTTC.

This chain uses TRBV29-1 with TRBJ2-2; TRBD2 aligns across 7 bases. The CDR3 is 13 residues long. Trimming removed 5 bases from V and 7 bases from J; junction bases left unmatched: 7. The germline V gene has CDR1 SQVTM and CDR2 ANQGSEA. The DNA for the CDR3 is TGCAGCGTTATAGGACTAGTGGACGGGGAGCTGTTTTTT. Its translation is CSVIGLVDGELFF.

The table lists this clone with a few counts. DNA for the CDR3: TGCAGCGTGATTAGCGGGGAGAGACCTAGCACAGATACGCAGTATTTT. This gives the protein CSVISGERPSTDTQYF. The chain combines TRBV29-1 with TRBJ2-3; TRBD2 aligns across 8 bases. V lost 6 bases, J lost 0 bases, and 11 bases stayed unmatched. CDR1 is SQVTM and CDR2 is ANQGSEA in the germline V gene. The CDR3 spans 16 residues.

The chain uses TRBV2 and TRBJ2-7; D uncertain. The germline V gene has CDR1 SNHLY and CDR2 FYNNEI. Trimming removed 3 bases from V and 5 bases from J, with 5 bases in between. This CDR3 has 11 amino acids. The CDR3 bases are TGTGCCAGCAGTGACCGTGACGAGCAGTACTTC. Protein product: CASSDRDEQYF.

CDR3 protein: CAWSTLGQGGEQYF. CDR3 in DNA: TGTGCCTGGAGTACCTTGGGACAGGGCGGCGAGCAGTACTTC. J is TRBJ2-7 and V is TRBV30; TRBD1 agrees at 9 bases. V lost 2 bases, J lost 6 bases, and 8 bases stayed unmatched. Germline V gene sequence: CDR1 GTSNPN, CDR2 SVGIG (reference sequence). The CDR3 spans 14 residues.

The chain employs TRBV5-8 and TRBJ1-2; D is possibly TRBD1 (6 bases). There are 13 residues in the CDR3. Germline V gene lookup returns CDR1 SGHTS and CDR2 YDEGEE. V lost 0 bases to trimming and J lost 5 bases, with 8 bases between them. The CDR3 coding sequence is TGTGCCAGCAGCTTGGAAGGGGGGTATGGCTACACCTTC. Its translation: CASSLEGGYGYTF.

The J gene is TRBJ1-2, the V gene TRBV19; tentatively, D is TRBD1 (6 bases). The V and J ends lost 4 bases and 7 bases respectively, with 13 bases between them. The CDR3 spans 13 residues. Per the germline V gene, CDR1 is LNHDA and CDR2 is SQIVND (reference sequence). In nucleotides, the CDR3 is TGTGCCAGTAGTACCGGAACAGGGTCTGGCTACACCTTC. This codes for CASSTGTGSGYTF.

Written as DNA, the CDR3 is TGTGCCAGCAGCGTGACTAGCGGGGGGCCAGGAGAGACCCAGTACTTC. Encoded protein: CASSVTSGGPGETQYF. V gene TRBV7-6 combines with J gene TRBJ2-5, with TRBD2 matching over 13 bases. Germline lookup yields CDR1 SGHVS and CDR2 FNYEAQ. The V segment lost 5 bases and the J segment 4 bases; nucleotides outside the gene matches: 7. The CDR3 extends over 16 amino acids.

The rearrangement uses TRBV7-9 and TRBJ2-5; possibly TRBD2 for D (5 bases). Between the trimmed V and J ends, which lost 2 bases and 7 bases, there was a span of 11 bases. Per germline, CDR1 SEHNR and CDR2 FQNEAQ (reference sequence). The CDR3 extends over 13 amino acids. Written as DNA, the CDR3 is TGTGCCAGCAGCTTAAGTAGCGACGGGACCCAGTACTTC. Protein: CASSLSSDGTQYF.